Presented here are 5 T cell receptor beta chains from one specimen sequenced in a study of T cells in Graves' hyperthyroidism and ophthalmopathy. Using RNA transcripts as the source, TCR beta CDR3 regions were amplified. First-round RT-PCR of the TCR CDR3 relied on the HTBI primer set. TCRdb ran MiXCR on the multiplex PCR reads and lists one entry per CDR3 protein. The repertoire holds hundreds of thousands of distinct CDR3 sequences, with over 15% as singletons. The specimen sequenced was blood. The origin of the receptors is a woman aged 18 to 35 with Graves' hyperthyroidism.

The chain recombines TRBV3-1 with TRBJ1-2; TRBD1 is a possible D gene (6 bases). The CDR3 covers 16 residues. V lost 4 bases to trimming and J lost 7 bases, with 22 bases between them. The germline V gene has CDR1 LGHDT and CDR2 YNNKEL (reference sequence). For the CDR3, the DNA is TGTGCCAGCAGCCTGCAACCGACGGGGGGCGCGGGTGGCTACACCTTC. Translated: CASSLQPTGGAGGYTF. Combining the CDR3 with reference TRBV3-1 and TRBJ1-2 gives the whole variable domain DTAVSQTPKYLVTQMGNDKSIKCEQNLGHDTMYWYKQDSKKFLKIMFSYNNKELIINETVPNRFSPKSPDKAHLNLHINSLELGDSAVYFCASSLQPTGGAGGYTFGSGTRLTVV.

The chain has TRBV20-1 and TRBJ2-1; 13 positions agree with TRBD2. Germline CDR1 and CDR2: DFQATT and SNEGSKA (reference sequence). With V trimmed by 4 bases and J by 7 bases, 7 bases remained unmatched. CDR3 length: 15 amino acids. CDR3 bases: TGCAGTGCTACTGGACTAGCGGGGGCGCAGAATGAGCAGTTCTTC. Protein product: CSATGLAGAQNEQFF.

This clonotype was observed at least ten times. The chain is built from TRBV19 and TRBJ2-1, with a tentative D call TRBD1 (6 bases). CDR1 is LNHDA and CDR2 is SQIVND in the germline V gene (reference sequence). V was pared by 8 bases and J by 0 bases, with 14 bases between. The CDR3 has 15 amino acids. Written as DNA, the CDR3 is TGTGCCAGTCAGGGGAGTCCTAGCTCCTACAATGAGCAGTTCTTC. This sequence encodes CASQGSPSSYNEQFF.

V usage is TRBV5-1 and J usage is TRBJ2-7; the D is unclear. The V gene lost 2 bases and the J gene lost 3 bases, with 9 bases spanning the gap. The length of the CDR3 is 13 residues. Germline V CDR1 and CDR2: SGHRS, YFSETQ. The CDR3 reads CASSFEVHYEQYF. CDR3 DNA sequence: TGCGCCAGCAGCTTTGAGGTCCACTACGAGCAGTACTTC.

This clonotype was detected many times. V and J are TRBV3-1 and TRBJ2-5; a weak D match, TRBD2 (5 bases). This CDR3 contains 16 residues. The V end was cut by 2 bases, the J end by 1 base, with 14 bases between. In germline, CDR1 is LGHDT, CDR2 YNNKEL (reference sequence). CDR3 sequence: CASSQQPPGVQETQYF. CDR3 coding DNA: TGTGCCAGCAGCCAACAACCCCCCGGGGTCCAAGAGACCCAGTACTTC.